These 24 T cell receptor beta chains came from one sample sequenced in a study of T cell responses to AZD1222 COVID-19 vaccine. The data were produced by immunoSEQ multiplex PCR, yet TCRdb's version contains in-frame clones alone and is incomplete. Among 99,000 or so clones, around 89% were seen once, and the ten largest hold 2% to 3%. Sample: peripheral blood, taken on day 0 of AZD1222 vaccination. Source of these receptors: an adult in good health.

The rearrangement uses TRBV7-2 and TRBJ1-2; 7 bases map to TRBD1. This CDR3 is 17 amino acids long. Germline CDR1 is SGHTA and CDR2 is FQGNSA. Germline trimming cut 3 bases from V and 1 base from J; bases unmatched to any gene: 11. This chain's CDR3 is CASSFTPLGTDNYGYTF. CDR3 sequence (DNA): TGTGCCAGCAGCTTCACCCCGTTGGGGACAGATAACTATGGCTACACCTTC.

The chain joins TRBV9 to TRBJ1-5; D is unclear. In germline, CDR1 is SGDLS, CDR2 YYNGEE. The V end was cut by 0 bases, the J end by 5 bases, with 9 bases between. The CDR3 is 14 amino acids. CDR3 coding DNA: TGTGCCAGCAGCGTAGGAATCGGGGATCAGCCCCAGCATTTT. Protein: CASSVGIGDQPQHF.

CDR3 in amino acids: CASSLSVTNEQYF. The CDR3 DNA is TGTGCCAGCAGTTTATCGGTAACTAATGAGCAGTACTTC. The rearrangement joins TRBV27 to TRBJ2-7; D is undetermined. The V end was cut by 0 bases, the J end by 7 bases, with 10 bases between. This CDR3 is built from 13 residues. Germline V CDR1 and CDR2: MNHEY, SMNVEV (reference sequence).

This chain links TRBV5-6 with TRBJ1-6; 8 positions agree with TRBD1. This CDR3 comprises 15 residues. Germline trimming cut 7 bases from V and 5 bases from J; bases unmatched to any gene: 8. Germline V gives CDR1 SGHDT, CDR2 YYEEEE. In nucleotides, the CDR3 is TGTGCCAGCTCGAGCCTGGACAGGGATAATTCACCCCTCCACTTT. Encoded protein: CASSSLDRDNSPLHF.

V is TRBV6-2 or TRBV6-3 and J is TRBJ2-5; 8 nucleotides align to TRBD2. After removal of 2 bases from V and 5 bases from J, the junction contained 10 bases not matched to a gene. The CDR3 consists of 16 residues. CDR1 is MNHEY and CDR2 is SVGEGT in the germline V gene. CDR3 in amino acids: CASSYVQRGLGETQYF. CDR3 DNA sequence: TGTGCCAGCAGTTACGTCCAGCGGGGGCTCGGGGAGACCCAGTACTTC.

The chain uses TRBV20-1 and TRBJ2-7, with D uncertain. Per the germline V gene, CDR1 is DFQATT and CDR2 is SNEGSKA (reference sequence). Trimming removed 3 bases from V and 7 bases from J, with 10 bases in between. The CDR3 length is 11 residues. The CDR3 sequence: CSARGMGEQYF. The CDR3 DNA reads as TGCAGTGCTAGGGGCATGGGAGAGCAGTACTTC.

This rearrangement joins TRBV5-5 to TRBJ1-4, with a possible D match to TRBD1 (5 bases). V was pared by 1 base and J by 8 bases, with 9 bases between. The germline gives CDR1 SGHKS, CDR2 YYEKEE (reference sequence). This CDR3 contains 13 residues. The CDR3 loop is CASSLIGDEKLFF. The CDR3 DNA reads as TGTGCCAGCAGCTTGATAGGGGACGAAAAACTGTTTTTT.

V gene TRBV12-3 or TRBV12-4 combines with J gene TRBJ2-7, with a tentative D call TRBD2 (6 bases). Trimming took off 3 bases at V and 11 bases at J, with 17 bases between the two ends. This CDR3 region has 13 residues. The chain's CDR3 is CASSFDRGGIKYF. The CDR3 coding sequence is TGTGCCAGCAGTTTCGATCGGGGAGGTATTAAGTACTTC.

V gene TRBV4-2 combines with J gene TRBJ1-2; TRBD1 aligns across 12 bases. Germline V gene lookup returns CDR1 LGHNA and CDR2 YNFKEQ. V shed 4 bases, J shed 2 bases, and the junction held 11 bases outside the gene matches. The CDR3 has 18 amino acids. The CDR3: CASSPEAGTGGMNYGYTF. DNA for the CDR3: TGTGCCAGCAGCCCAGAGGCCGGGACAGGGGGCATGAACTATGGCTACACCTTC.

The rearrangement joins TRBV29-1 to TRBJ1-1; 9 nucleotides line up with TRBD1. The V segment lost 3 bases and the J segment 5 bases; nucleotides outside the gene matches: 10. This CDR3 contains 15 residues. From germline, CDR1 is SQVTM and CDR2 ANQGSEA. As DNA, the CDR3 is TGCAGCGTTGATCATCCGGACAGGGGAGGAACTGAAGCTTTCTTT. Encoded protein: CSVDHPDRGGTEAFF.

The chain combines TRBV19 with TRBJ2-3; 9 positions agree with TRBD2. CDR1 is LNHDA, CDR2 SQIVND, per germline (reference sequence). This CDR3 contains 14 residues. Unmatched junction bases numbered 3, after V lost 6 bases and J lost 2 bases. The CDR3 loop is CASRTSGYTDTQYF. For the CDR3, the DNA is TGTGCCAGTAGGACTAGCGGATACACAGATACGCAGTATTTT.

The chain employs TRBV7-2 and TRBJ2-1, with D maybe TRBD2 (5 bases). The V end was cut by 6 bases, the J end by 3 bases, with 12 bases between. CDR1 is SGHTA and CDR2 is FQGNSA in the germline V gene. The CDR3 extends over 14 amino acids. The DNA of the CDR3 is TGTGCCAGCAGACATGGACTTGGCTACAATGAGCAGTTCTTC. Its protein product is CASRHGLGYNEQFF.

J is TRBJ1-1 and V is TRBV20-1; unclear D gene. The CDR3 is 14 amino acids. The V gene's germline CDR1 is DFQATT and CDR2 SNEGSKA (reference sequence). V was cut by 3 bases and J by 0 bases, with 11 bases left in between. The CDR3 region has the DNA TGCAGTGCTAGTGGCGGGAAATTGAACACTGAAGCTTTCTTT. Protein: CSASGGKLNTEAFF.

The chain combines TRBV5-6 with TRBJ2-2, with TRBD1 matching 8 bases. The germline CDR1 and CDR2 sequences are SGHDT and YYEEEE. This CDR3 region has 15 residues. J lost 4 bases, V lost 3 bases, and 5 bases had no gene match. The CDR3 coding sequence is TGTGCCAGCAGCTCGGGGCAGGGGGCCACCGGGGAGCTGTTTTTT. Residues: CASSSGQGATGELFF.

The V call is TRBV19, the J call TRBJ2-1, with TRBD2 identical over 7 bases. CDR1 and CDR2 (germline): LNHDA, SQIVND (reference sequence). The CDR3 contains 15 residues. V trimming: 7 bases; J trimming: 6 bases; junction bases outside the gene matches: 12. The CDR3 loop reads CASKIIAGGSNEQFF. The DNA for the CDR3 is TGTGCCAGTAAGATTATAGCGGGTGGGTCCAATGAGCAGTTCTTC.

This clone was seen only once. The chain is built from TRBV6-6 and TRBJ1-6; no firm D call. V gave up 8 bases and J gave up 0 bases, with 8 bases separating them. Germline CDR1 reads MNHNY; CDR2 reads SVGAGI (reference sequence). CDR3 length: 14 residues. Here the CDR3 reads CASSASSYNSPLHF. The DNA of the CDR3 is TGTGCCAGCTCGGCAAGCTCCTATAATTCACCCCTCCACTTT.

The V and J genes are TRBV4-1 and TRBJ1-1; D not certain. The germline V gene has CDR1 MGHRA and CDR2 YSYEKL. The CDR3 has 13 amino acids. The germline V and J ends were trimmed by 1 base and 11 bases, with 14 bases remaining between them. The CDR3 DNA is TGCGCCAGCAGCCAAGTACTTGGCCCCGGGGCTTTCTTT. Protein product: CASSQVLGPGAFF.

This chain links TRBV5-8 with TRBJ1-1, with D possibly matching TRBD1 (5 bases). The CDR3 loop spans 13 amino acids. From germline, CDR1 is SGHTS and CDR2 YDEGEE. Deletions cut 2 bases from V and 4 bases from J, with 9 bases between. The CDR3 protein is CASSFFGGTEAFF. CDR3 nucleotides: TGTGCCAGCAGCTTTTTCGGGGGCACTGAAGCTTTCTTT.

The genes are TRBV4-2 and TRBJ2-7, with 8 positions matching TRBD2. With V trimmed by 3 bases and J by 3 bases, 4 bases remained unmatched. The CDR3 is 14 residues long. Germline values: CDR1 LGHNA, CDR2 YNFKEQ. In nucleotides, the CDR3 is TGTGCCAGCAGCCATGGCGGGGGGAACTACGAGCAGTACTTC. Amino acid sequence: CASSHGGGNYEQYF.

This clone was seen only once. CDR3 sequence (DNA): TGTGCCAGCTCACCGCGGGACAGCGACTACTATGGCTACACCTTC. This sequence encodes CASSPRDSDYYGYTF. V gene TRBV18 combines with J gene TRBJ1-2; 7 bases are a match to TRBD1. V was clipped by 3 bases and J by 3 bases; unmatched bases: 7. Germline CDR1 is KGHSH and CDR2 is LQKENI. This CDR3 has 15 residues.

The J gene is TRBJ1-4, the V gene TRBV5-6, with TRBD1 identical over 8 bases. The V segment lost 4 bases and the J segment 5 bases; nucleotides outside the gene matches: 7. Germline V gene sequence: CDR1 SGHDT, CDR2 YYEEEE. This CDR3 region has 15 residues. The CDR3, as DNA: TGTGCCAGCAGCCCTCGAGCAGGGGGCAATGAAAAACTGTTTTTT. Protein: CASSPRAGGNEKLFF.

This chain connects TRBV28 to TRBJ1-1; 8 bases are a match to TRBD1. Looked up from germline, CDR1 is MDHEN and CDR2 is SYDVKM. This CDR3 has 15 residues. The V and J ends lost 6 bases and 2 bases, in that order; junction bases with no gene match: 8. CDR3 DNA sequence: TGTGCCAGCAGCCCTCCAGGGGGCGCAAACACTGAAGCTTTCTTT. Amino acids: CASSPPGGANTEAFF.

CDR3 nucleotides: TGCGCCAGCAGCCCTTCCGGGACAGGGGATTACACTGAAGCTTTCTTT. Protein sequence: CASSPSGTGDYTEAFF. This sequence joins TRBV5-1 and TRBJ1-1, with 10 bases aligning to TRBD1. Germline V gene sequence: CDR1 SGHRS, CDR2 YFSETQ. This CDR3 has 16 amino acids. Trimming took 4 bases from V and 3 from J; bases not matched to a gene: 9.

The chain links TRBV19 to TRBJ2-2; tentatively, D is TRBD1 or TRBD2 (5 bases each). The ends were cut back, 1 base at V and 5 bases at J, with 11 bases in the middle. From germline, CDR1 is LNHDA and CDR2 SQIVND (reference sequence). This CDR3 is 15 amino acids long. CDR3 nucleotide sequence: TGTGCCAGTAGTATAGTCGGGGACGGGACCGGGGAGCTGTTTTTT. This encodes CASSIVGDGTGELFF.